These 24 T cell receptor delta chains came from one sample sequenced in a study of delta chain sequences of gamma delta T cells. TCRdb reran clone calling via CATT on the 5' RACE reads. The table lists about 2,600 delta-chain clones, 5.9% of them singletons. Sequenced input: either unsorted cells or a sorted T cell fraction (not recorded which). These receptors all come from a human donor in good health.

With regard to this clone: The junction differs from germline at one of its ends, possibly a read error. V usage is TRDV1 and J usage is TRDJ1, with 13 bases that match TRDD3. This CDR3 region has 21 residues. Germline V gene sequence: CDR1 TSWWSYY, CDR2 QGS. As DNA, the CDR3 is TGTGCCCTTGGGGAACCCCCAATGTTCCTACTGGGGGATACGTACACCGATAAACTCATCTTT. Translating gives CALGEPPMFLLGDTYTDKLIF.

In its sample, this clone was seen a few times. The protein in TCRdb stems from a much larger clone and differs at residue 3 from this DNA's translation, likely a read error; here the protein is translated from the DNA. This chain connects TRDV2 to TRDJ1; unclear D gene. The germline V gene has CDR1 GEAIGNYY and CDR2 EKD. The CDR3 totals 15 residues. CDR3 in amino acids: CAYDTVGTYTDKLIF. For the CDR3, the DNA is TGTGCCTATGACACCGTTGGGACCTACACCGATAAACTCATCTTT.

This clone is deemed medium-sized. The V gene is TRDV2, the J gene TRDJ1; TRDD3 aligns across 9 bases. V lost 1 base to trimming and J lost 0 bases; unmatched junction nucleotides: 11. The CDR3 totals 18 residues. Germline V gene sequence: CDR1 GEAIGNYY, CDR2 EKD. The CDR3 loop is CACDTVGGYHPNTDKLIF. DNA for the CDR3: TGTGCCTGTGACACAGTCGGGGGATACCACCCCAACACCGATAAACTCATCTTT.

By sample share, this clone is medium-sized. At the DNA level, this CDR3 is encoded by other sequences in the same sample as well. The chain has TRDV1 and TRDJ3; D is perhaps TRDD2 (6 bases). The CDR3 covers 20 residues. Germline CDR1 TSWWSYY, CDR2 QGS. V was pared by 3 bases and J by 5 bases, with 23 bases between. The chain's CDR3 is CALGETRPSAMRGDTRQMFF. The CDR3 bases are TGTGCTCTTGGGGAGACTCGGCCTTCCGCGATGCGGGGGGACACCCGACAGATGTTTTTC.

CDR3 bases: TGTGCCTGTGACTCCCTACTGGGGGATAGCTCCTGGGACACCCGACAGATGTTTTTC. It specifies CACDSLLGDSSWDTRQMFF. V and J are TRDV2 and TRDJ3, with 11 bases identical to TRDD3. This CDR3 comprises 19 residues. Per the germline V gene, CDR1 is GEAIGNYY and CDR2 is EKD. The J segment lost 0 bases and the V segment lost 3 bases, leaving 6 bases of the junction unmatched.

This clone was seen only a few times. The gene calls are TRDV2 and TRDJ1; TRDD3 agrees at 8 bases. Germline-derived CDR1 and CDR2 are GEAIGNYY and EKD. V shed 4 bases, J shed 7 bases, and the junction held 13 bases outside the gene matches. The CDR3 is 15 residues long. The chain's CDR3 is CACEGPLGIPLKLIF. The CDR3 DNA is TGTGCCTGTGAAGGGCCTTTGGGGATACCCCTTAAACTCATCTTT.

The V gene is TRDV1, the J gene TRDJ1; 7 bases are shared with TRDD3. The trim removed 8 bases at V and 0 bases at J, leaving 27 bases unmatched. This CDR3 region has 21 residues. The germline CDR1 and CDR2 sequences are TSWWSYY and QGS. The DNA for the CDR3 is TGTGCTCTTACCAAAATAACTACACACGCTGGGGGTTCCCTCTACACCGATAAACTCATCTTT. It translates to CALTKITTHAGGSLYTDKLIF.

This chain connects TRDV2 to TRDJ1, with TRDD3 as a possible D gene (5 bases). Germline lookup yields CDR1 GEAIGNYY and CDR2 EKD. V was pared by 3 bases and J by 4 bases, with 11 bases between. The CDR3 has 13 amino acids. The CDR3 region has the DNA TGTGCCTGTGACTCGATACAAGACGATAAACTCATCTTT. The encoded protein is CACDSIQDDKLIF.

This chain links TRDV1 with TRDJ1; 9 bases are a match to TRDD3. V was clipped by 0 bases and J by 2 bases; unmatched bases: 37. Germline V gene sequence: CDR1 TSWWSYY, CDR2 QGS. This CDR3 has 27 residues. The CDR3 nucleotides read TGTGCTCTTGGGGAACTTAGGTCCGTCCTCTTTCCCGTCAATACTGGGGGACAGGCGGTAGGGACCGATAAACTCATCTTT. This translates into CALGELRSVLFPVNTGGQAVGTDKLIF.

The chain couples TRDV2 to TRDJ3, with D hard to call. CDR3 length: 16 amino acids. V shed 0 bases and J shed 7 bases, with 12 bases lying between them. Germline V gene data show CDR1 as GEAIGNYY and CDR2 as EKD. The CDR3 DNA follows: TGTGCCTGTGACACCGTTGGGCCGGTAGACACCCGACAGATGTTTTTC. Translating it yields CACDTVGPVDTRQMFF.

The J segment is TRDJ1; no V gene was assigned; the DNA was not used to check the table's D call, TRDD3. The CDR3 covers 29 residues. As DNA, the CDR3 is TGTGCTCGATTAACGTCTTGGGGGGTGTTTCATTGTGCCTTCCTACGGGCCCAGTACTGGGCTCCACGTGCCCATGAACTCATCTTT. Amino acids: CARLTSWGVFHCAFLRAQYWAPRAHELIF.

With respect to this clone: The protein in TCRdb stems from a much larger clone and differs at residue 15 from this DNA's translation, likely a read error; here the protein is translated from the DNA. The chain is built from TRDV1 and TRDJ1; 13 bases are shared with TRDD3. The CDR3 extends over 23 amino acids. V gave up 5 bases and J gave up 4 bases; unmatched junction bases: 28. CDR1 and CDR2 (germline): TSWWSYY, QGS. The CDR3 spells CALGTTSYSYWGIRLSGGDKLIF. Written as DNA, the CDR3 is TGTGCTCTTGGGACTACTTCCTATTCATACTGGGGGATACGCTTGAGTGGGGGCGATAAACTCATCTTT.

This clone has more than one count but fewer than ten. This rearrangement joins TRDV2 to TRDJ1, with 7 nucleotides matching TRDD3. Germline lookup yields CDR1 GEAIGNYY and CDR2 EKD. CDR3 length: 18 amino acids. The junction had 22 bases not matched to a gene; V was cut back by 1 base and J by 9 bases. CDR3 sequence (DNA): TGTGCCTGTGACACAATGGGGGACTGGGCTCCACGTGCCCATGAACTCATCTTT. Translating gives CACDTMGDWAPRAHELIF.

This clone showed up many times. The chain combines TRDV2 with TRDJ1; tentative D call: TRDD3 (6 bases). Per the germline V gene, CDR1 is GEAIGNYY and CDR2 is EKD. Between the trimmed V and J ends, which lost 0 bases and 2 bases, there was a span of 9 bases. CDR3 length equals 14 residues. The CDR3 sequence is CACDTVGITDKLIF. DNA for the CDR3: TGTGCCTGTGACACCGTCGGGATAACCGATAAACTCATCTTT.

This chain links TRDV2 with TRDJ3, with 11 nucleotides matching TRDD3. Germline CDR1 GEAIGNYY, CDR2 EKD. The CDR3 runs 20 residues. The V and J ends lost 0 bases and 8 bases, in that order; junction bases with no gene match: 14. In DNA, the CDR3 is TGTGCCTGTGACACCCTCACCCAACTGGGGGATAGTGTGTACACCCGACAGATGTTTTTC. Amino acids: CACDTLTQLGDSVYTRQMFF.

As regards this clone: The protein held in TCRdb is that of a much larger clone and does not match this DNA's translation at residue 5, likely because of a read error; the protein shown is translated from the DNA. CDR3 in DNA: TGTGCCTGTGACCCCGCAACTGGGGGATCCAAATCCTGGGACACCCGACAGATGTTTTTC. It yields the protein CACDPATGGSKSWDTRQMFF. The chain couples TRDV2 to TRDJ3, with TRDD3 matching over 10 bases. There are 20 residues in the CDR3. V was pared by 3 bases and J by 1 base, with 11 bases of the junction left unmatched. The germline gives CDR1 GEAIGNYY, CDR2 EKD.

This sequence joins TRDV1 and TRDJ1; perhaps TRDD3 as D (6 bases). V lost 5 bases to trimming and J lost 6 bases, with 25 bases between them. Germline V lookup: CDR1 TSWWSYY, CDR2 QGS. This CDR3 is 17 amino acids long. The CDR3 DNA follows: TGTGCTCTTGGGCTCCCGGGCATCGACTGGGACGAAAATAAACTCATCTTT. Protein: CALGLPGIDWDENKLIF.

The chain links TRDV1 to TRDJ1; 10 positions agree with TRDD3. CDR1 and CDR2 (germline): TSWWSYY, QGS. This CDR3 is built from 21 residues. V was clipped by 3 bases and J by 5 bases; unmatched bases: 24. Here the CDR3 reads CALGELATRLRGIRVMDKLIF. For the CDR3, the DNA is TGTGCTCTTGGGGAGTTAGCCACGCGGCTACGGGGGATACGCGTCATGGATAAACTCATCTTT.

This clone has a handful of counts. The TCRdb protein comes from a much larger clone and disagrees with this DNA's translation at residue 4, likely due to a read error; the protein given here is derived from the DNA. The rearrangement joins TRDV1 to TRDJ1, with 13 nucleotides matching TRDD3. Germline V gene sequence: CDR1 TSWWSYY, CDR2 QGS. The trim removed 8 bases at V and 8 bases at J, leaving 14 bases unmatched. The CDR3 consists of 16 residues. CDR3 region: CALSHYSTGGYGKLIF. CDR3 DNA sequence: TGTGCTCTTAGCCATTACAGCACTGGGGGATACGGGAAACTCATCTTT.

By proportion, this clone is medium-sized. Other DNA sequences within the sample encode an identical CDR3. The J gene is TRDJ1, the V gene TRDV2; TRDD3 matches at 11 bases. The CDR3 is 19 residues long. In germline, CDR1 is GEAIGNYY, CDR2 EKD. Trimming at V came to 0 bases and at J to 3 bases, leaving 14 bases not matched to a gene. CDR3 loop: CACDTVAQGGGYVADKLIF. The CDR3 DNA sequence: TGTGCCTGTGACACCGTGGCACAAGGTGGGGGATACGTCGCCGATAAACTCATCTTT.

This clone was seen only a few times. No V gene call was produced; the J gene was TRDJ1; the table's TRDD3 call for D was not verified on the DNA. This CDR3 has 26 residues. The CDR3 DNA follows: TGTGCTTCATTGTGCCTTCTTGATGTACTGGGGAGTCGGGGGACCCCCGGAATACTAGCCACCGATAAACTCATCTTT. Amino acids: CASLCLLDVLGSRGTPGILATDKLIF.

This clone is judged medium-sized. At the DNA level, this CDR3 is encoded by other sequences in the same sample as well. In DNA, the CDR3 is TGTGCCTGTGACCCGTTACTGGGGGAGAAGTTCCAAAAGTACACCGATAAACTCATCTTT. It encodes CACDPLLGEKFQKYTDKLIF. The chain carries TRDV2 and TRDJ1, with 9 bases identical to TRDD3. Germline CDR1 GEAIGNYY, CDR2 EKD. The CDR3 is made up of 20 amino acids. V shed 3 bases, J shed 0 bases, and the junction held 19 bases outside the gene matches.

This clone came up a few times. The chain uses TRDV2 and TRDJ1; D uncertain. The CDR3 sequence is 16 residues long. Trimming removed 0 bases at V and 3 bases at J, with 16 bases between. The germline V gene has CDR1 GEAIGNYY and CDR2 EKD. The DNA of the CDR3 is TGTGCCTGTGACACCGCGGGACCTCCGAGGGCCGATAAACTCATCTTT. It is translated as CACDTAGPPRADKLIF.

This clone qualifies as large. The CDR3 reads CACDPILSTGKLIF. The CDR3 DNA reads TGTGCCTGTGACCCAATTTTATCCACCGGGAAACTCATCTTT. The genes are TRDV2 and TRDJ1; D unclear. CDR3 length: 14 residues. Germline V gene data show CDR1 as GEAIGNYY and CDR2 as EKD. Trimming removed 3 bases at V and 8 bases at J, with 18 bases between.